This T cell receptor (beta chain) was sequenced in a study of OX40 agonist ivuxolimab in advanced cancers. Germline trimming cut 5 bases from V and 4 bases from J; bases unmatched to any gene: 10. Germline CDR1 is SEHNR and CDR2 is FQNEAQ (reference sequence). The CDR3 has 17 amino acids. Assay: immunoSEQ multiplex PCR; the TCRdb copy retains only in-frame clones and omits some. Of about 72,000 clones listed, around 83% are singletons. This sequence was found in an adult with an advanced solid tumor such as melanoma, head and neck, liver or kidney cancer. The gene calls are TRBV7-9 and TRBJ1-5; 11 bases are a match to TRBD1. The specimen comprised CD4+ or CD8+ T cells sorted from blood, sampled in a trial of the OX40 agonist ivuxolimab. The CDR3, as DNA: TGTGCCAGCAGCGCAGGACAGGGGGCGGGTTTTAATCAGCCCCAGCATTTT. The encoded protein is CASSAGQGAGFNQPQHF.